Shown below are 23 T cell receptor beta chains from a single sample sequenced in a study of blood T cell repertoires in COVID-19. Profiling relied on immunoSEQ multiplex PCR, and the TCRdb table lists in-frame clones only, not all of them. The data show over 200,000 clones, approximately 87% seen once. The sample consisted of peripheral blood. The source is a man in his sixties who had recovered from COVID-19.

The chain combines TRBV7-9 with TRBJ2-7; 8 bases are shared with TRBD2. Germline trimming cut 5 bases from V and 3 bases from J; bases unmatched to any gene: 6. The CDR3 runs 14 residues. CDR1 and CDR2 (germline): SEHNR, FQNEAQ (reference sequence). In DNA form, the CDR3 reads TGTGCCAGCAGCGATAGCGGGACGGGCTACGAGCAGTACTTC. Translation: CASSDSGTGYEQYF.

The rearrangement uses TRBV5-6 and TRBJ1-1; D might be TRBD1 (6 bases). The V gene's germline CDR1 is SGHDT and CDR2 YYEEEE. V lost 4 bases to trimming and J lost 5 bases, with 18 bases between them. The CDR3 extends over 15 amino acids. Written as DNA, the CDR3 is TGTGCCAGCAGCCAAGAAACAGGGATGCGAACTGAAGCTTTCTTT. Protein product: CASSQETGMRTEAFF.

This sequence joins TRBV24-1 and TRBJ2-1, with D possibly being TRBD2 (6 bases). Trimming took off 9 bases at V and 1 base at J, with 15 bases between the two ends. Per the germline V gene, CDR1 is KGHDR and CDR2 is SFDVKD. The CDR3 covers 15 residues. Written as DNA, the CDR3 is TGTGCCACCCGCCCGACGGAGGGATCCTACAATGAGCAGTTCTTC. Amino acid sequence: CATRPTEGSYNEQFF.

The V and J genes are TRBV20-1 and TRBJ2-7; 8 positions agree with TRBD2. V gave up 3 bases and J gave up 2 bases; unmatched junction bases: 15. Germline V gene lookup returns CDR1 DFQATT and CDR2 SNEGSKA (reference sequence). This CDR3 is built from 17 residues. The DNA of the CDR3 is TGCAGTGCTAGTCCGCAAGGGAGGCGGGGGGTAACCTACGAGCAGTACTTC. Amino acid sequence: CSASPQGRRGVTYEQYF.

This clone was recorded once. V usage is TRBV18 and J usage is TRBJ2-7; the D gene is possibly TRBD2 (6 bases). V lost 0 bases and J 3 bases, leaving 15 bases between the germline ends. The CDR3 is made up of 16 amino acids. From germline, CDR1 is KGHSH and CDR2 LQKENI. DNA for the CDR3: TGTGCCAGCTCACCACCGACCGGGACGGGAGACTACGAGCAGTACTTC. Its protein product is CASSPPTGTGDYEQYF. Full variable domain (rest looked up from reference TRBV18 and TRBJ2-7): NAGVMQNPRHLVRRRGQEARLRCSPMKGHSHVYWYRQLPEEGLKFMVYLQKENIIDESGMPKERFSAEFPKEGPSILRIQQVVRGDSAAYFCASSPPTGTGDYEQYFGPGTRLTVT.

This chain joins TRBV5-1 and TRBJ2-1; no clear D gene. The V and J ends lost 3 bases and 3 bases respectively, with 7 bases between them. CDR3 length: 13 amino acids. Germline V lookup: CDR1 SGHRS, CDR2 YFSETQ. CDR3 in DNA: TGCGCCAGCAGCTCCGCAGACTACAATGAGCAGTTCTTC. Translated: CASSSADYNEQFF.

The chain has TRBV6-5 and TRBJ2-1; a weak D match, TRBD2 (6 bases). This CDR3 contains 14 residues. Germline-derived CDR1 and CDR2 are MNHEY and SVGAGI. Trimming took 9 bases from V and 3 from J, leaving 15 bases between them. CDR3 sequence reads: CASIGEAFYNEQFF. The DNA for the CDR3 is TGTGCCAGTATAGGGGAGGCGTTCTACAATGAGCAGTTCTTC.

V gene TRBV29-1 combines with J gene TRBJ1-2, with TRBD1 as a possible D gene (6 bases). CDR3 length: 22 residues. Germline assignment: CDR1 SQVTM and CDR2 ANQGSEA. V shed 0 bases and J shed 5 bases, with 37 bases lying between them. CDR3 region: CSVEDRSSMDIRRGGTLYGYTF. The CDR3 bases are TGCAGCGTTGAAGATCGATCGAGTATGGACATTAGAAGAGGGGGAACCCTATATGGCTACACCTTC.

The V and J genes are TRBV18 and TRBJ2-3, with 7 bases matching TRBD1. V lost 3 bases and J lost 2; bases outside the gene matches: 5. Looked up from germline, CDR1 is KGHSH and CDR2 is LQKENI. The CDR3 sequence is 15 residues long. The CDR3 DNA sequence: TGTGCCAGCTCACCTAGGACAGGACCCACAGATACGCAGTATTTT. Translation gives CASSPRTGPTDTQYF.

This chain uses TRBV29-1 with TRBJ1-2, with D possibly being TRBD1 (6 bases). Trimming removed 7 bases at V and 4 bases at J, with 10 bases between. CDR3 length equals 11 residues. Germline CDR1 SQVTM, CDR2 ANQGSEA. The CDR3 nucleotides are TGCAGCGGACAGGTGGGCTATGGCTACACCTTC. Encoded protein: CSGQVGYGYTF.

This chain joins TRBV2 and TRBJ2-7, with TRBD1 as a possible D gene (5 bases). The CDR3 covers 15 residues. Germline CDR1 SNHLY, CDR2 FYNNEI. Trimming removed 3 bases from V and 3 bases from J, with 15 bases in between. The DNA for the CDR3 is TGTGCCAGCAGTGACTTCCAGGGATCCCACTACGAGCAGTACTTC. It encodes CASSDFQGSHYEQYF.

The J gene is TRBJ2-3, the V gene TRBV5-4, with 7 bases fitting TRBD2. This CDR3 region has 17 residues. V shed 4 bases, J shed 4 bases, and the junction held 15 bases outside the gene matches. Germline V gives CDR1 SGHNT, CDR2 YYREEE (reference sequence). CDR3 bases: TGTGCCAGCAGCCCCCAGTTGGGGGGGAGGGTGGCAGATACGCAGTATTTT. Its translation is CASSPQLGGRVADTQYF.

The chain combines TRBV7-2 with TRBJ1-5, with D perhaps matching TRBD1 (6 bases). Germline assignment: CDR1 SGHTA and CDR2 FQGNSA. Between the trimmed V and J ends, which lost 2 bases and 1 base, there was a span of 15 bases. CDR3 length equals 17 residues. The CDR3 sequence: CASSLFAGGASNQPQHF. CDR3 bases: TGTGCCAGCAGCTTATTTGCGGGGGGGGCAAGCAATCAGCCCCAGCATTTT.

The rearrangement links TRBV19 to TRBJ2-5; 11 bases match TRBD2. CDR1 is LNHDA, CDR2 SQIVND, per germline (reference sequence). Trimming at V came to 6 bases and at J to 2 bases, leaving 8 bases not matched to a gene. The CDR3 length is 16 residues. The CDR3 sequence: CASSMGGTSGQETQYF. CDR3 coding DNA: TGTGCCAGTAGCATGGGAGGGACTAGCGGACAAGAGACCCAGTACTTC.

V gene TRBV2 combines with J gene TRBJ1-4, with 7 bases matching TRBD1. Germline V lookup: CDR1 SNHLY, CDR2 FYNNEI. J lost 8 bases, V lost 6 bases, and 9 bases had no gene match. This CDR3 spans 14 amino acids. This CDR3 reads CASSPGQNKEKLFF. CDR3 DNA: TGTGCCAGCAGCCCGGGACAGAATAAGGAAAAACTGTTTTTT.

The CDR3 sequence is CASSLAGDPFNEQFF. The CDR3 nucleotides are TGCGCCAGCAGCTTGGCAGGGGACCCCTTTAATGAGCAGTTCTTC. The chain is built from TRBV5-1 and TRBJ2-1, with D possibly matching TRBD1 (6 bases). The length of the CDR3 is 15 residues. CDR1 is SGHRS and CDR2 is YFSETQ in the germline V gene. Trimming shortened V by 0 bases and J by 7 bases, and 14 bases separated the two germline ends.

Many counts were recorded for this clone. This rearrangement joins TRBV14 to TRBJ2-7, with D possibly matching TRBD2 (5 bases). V lost 2 bases and J lost 3, with 5 bases in between. Germline values: CDR1 SGHDN, CDR2 FVKESK. The CDR3 contains 12 residues. CDR3 protein: CASSQRGYEQYF. As DNA, the CDR3 is TGTGCCAGCAGCCAACGGGGCTACGAGCAGTACTTC.

J is TRBJ1-1 and V is TRBV5-1; TRBD1 aligns across 10 bases. Germline CDR1 is SGHRS and CDR2 is YFSETQ. Trimming cost V 0 bases and J 3 bases; bases outside gene matches: 2. The CDR3 is 15 amino acids. The CDR3 nucleotides read TGCGCCAGCAGCTTGGAGGGACAGGGGTACACTGAAGCTTTCTTT. This codes for CASSLEGQGYTEAFF.

The chain joins TRBV9 to TRBJ1-6; 9 nucleotides line up with TRBD1. CDR3 length equals 13 residues. V shed 6 bases and J 7 bases; nucleotides not matched to a gene: 2. Germline V CDR1 and CDR2: SGDLS, YYNGEE. The CDR3 bases are TGTGCCAGCAAGGGGACAGGGAATTCACCCCTCCACTTT. Translation: CASKGTGNSPLHF.

A few counts support this clone. The chain links TRBV5-4 to TRBJ1-3, with no clear D. V was pared by 3 bases and J by 4 bases, with 23 bases between. The CDR3 extends over 18 amino acids. Germline V gives CDR1 SGHNT, CDR2 YYREEE (reference sequence). The CDR3 here is CASSSSGELGRSGNTIYF. CDR3 DNA: TGTGCCAGCAGCTCCTCCGGGGAGTTGGGTCGCTCCGGAAACACCATATATTTT.

The rearrangement joins TRBV7-9 to TRBJ2-1, with TRBD1 matching 10 bases. The CDR3 totals 14 residues. Looked up from germline, CDR1 is SEHNR and CDR2 is FQNEAQ (reference sequence). The V segment lost 5 bases and the J segment 8 bases; nucleotides outside the gene matches: 6. CDR3 DNA: TGTGCCAGCAGCGGCCCGGGACAGGGGTATGAGCAGTTCTTC. Encoded protein: CASSGPGQGYEQFF. The variable domain in full, completed from reference TRBV7-9 and TRBJ2-1, reads DTGVSQNPRHKITKRGQNVTFRCDPISEHNRLYWYRQTLGQGPEFLTYFQNEAQLEKSRLLSDRFSAERPKGSFSTLEIQRTEQGDSAMYLCASSGPGQGYEQFFGPGTRLTVL.

In its sample, this clone was seen once. The J gene is TRBJ1-2, the V gene TRBV10-1, with a tentative D call TRBD1 (5 bases). Germline loops: CDR1 WNHNN, CDR2 SYGVQD (reference sequence). V was trimmed by 11 bases and J by 8 bases, leaving 27 bases between them. This CDR3 has 15 residues. In DNA form, the CDR3 reads TGCGCCGTCCTCGGGCAGGGCTGGGGGGGTAACGGCTACACCTTC. It is translated as CAVLGQGWGGNGYTF.

The V and J genes are TRBV10-1 and TRBJ2-7; tentatively, D is TRBD2 (5 bases). This CDR3 has 15 amino acids. V was pared by 0 bases and J by 5 bases, with 14 bases between. Germline V CDR1 and CDR2: WNHNN, SYGVQD (reference sequence). The CDR3 DNA follows: TGCGCCAGCAGTGAGTCCCTTTCCGAGGGCCACGAGCAGTACTTC. Amino acid sequence: CASSESLSEGHEQYF.